This T cell receptor beta chain was sequenced during a study of siplizumab effects on memory and regulatory T cells. Profiling relied on immunoSEQ multiplex PCR, and the TCRdb table lists in-frame clones only, not all of them. Of more than 75,000 clones listed, 90% to 95% are singletons. The CDR3 covers 17 residues. Germline CDR1 reads SGHTA; CDR2 reads FQGNSA. With 5 bases clipped from V and 3 bases from J, the junction kept 10 bases outside the gene matches. The rearrangement joins TRBV7-2 to TRBJ2-7; 13 nucleotides match TRBD2. Input material: CD8+ T cells sorted from blood. The receptor was isolated from a human donor in good health. CDR3 region: CASSPGTSGMSSYEQYF. The CDR3 bases are TGTGCCAGCAGCCCTGGGACTAGCGGGATGTCGAGCTACGAGCAGTACTTC.